The source of this T cell receptor beta chain is a study of blood T cell repertoires in COVID-19. Study details: Acute-phase and convalescent COVID-19 samples originated in the United States, Italy and Spain. T cells, B-cell-depleted T cells, or PBMCs supplied cDNA or gDNA.

Per the original data handling: Reference gene primer amplification gave nucleated cell count estimates. The assay was immunoSEQ multiplex PCR, and TCRdb's table has in-frame clones only and misses some. The DNA was the basis for D and trimming; V, J and clone size are from that table. The sample lists 150,000 to 200,000 clones, more than 75% seen once, with 3.5% to 4.5% in the top ten. The CDR3 totals 12 residues. The germline V and J ends were trimmed by 4 bases and 2 bases, with 5 bases remaining between them. Germline lookup yields CDR1 SGDLS and CDR2 YYNGEE. The gene calls are TRBV9 and TRBJ2-3; no reliable D call. The sequenced material came from peripheral blood. The receptor was derived from a human donor in a cohort sampled during active COVID-19. DNA for the CDR3: TGTGCCAGCAGCACTCACACAGATACGCAGTATTTT. Protein sequence: CASSTHTDTQYF.